Judged by abundance, the clone carrying this T cell receptor beta chain is medium-sized. Germline V gene data show CDR1 as SGHAT and CDR2 as FQNNGV. The CDR3 has 17 amino acids. J gave up 2 bases and V 3 bases, and 5 bases lay outside the gene matches. TCRbeta libraries were built with three rounds of nested PCR, modified from ARM-PCR. From the multiplex PCR reads, TCRdb called clonotypes with MiXCR, one entry per CDR3 protein. The sample holds fewer than 100,000 distinct CDR3 sequences; around 80% are singletons and the top ten take 21%. The data were obtained in a study of tumor and adjacent non-tumor tissue in lung cancer. As for the study in general: Aged roughly 31 to 85 years, patients included approximately 11 men and a few women with stage I to III disease.

This sample's RNA came from whole unsorted tissue. This non-tumor lung sample came from over 3 cm beyond the tumor edge. This clonotype originated in a woman in her forties or fifties with non-small cell lung cancer. Material: distant non-tumor lung tissue. The chain combines TRBV11-2 with TRBJ2-1; TRBD2 matches at 12 bases. CDR3 nucleotide sequence: TGTGCCAGCAGCTTGACGACTAGCGGGAGAACCTACAATGAGCAGTTCTTC. It encodes CASSLTTSGRTYNEQFF.